These 25 T cell receptor beta chains came from one sample sequenced in a study of T-cell reconstitution after alpha-beta-depleted transplantation in children. TCRbeta library preparation incorporated unique molecular identifiers. MiXCR was run by TCRdb on the PCR reads, yielding one entry per CDR3 protein. The sample contains about 610,000 distinct CDR3 sequences, about 11% of which appear only once. Sequencing used PBMCs from the stem cell graft donor, obtained from the stem cell graft. These TCRs come from a human donor who donated a stem cell graft to a child with acute myeloid leukemia.

This clonotype was recorded a few times. The DNA for the CDR3 is TGTGCCAGCAGCCCGCTAACAACTGAAGCTTTCTTT. Amino acids: CASSPLTTEAFF. V gene TRBV11-2 combines with J gene TRBJ1-1; D gene unclear. V gave up 5 bases and J gave up 5 bases, with 9 bases separating them. Germline V gives CDR1 SGHAT, CDR2 FQNNGV. This CDR3 has 12 amino acids.

This sequence joins TRBV20-1 and TRBJ2-1, with 8 positions matching TRBD2. Germline CDR1 reads DFQATT; CDR2 reads SNEGSKA (reference sequence). Trimming took 6 bases from V and 4 from J; bases not matched to a gene: 5. This CDR3 is 13 amino acids long. The CDR3 bases are TGCAGTGCGCCGACTAGCGTGTACAATGAGCAGTTCTTC. As protein: CSAPTSVYNEQFF.

This clonotype has ten or more counts. The V and J genes are TRBV5-1 and TRBJ1-1, with 8 bases aligning to TRBD1. CDR3 length: 15 residues. With V trimmed by 0 bases and J by 3 bases, 4 bases remained unmatched. The germline V gene has CDR1 SGHRS and CDR2 YFSETQ. The CDR3 DNA is TGCGCCAGCAGCTTGGATGGACAGGGCTACACTGAAGCTTTCTTT. This codes for CASSLDGQGYTEAFF.

This clonotype has ten or more counts. The rearrangement uses TRBV5-1 and TRBJ2-1, with D possibly matching TRBD2 (5 bases). Deletions cut 4 bases from V and 4 bases from J, with 12 bases between. The germline V gene encodes CDR1 SGHRS and CDR2 YFSETQ. The CDR3 has 14 amino acids. Written as DNA, the CDR3 is TGCGCCAGCAGCCCCCGAGCGGCATACAATGAGCAGTTCTTC. It specifies CASSPRAAYNEQFF.

This clonotype was detected only a few times. The V call is TRBV5-1, the J call TRBJ2-7, with 13 bases fitting TRBD2. V lost 4 bases to trimming and J lost 3 bases; unmatched junction nucleotides: 7. The length of the CDR3 is 16 residues. CDR1 is SGHRS, CDR2 YFSETQ, per germline. CDR3 sequence: CASSHFGTSGIYEQYF. Here the CDR3 DNA reads TGCGCCAGCAGCCACTTTGGGACTAGCGGGATCTACGAGCAGTACTTC.

The chain is built from TRBV20-1 and TRBJ2-7; 10 bases agree with TRBD1. The V and J ends lost 0 bases and 13 bases, in that order; junction bases with no gene match: 9. Germline CDR1 and CDR2: DFQATT and SNEGSKA (reference sequence). CDR3 size: 13 residues. For the CDR3, the DNA is TGCAGTGCTAGAGATCCCGGGACAGGGGTACGTTACTTC. Amino acid sequence: CSARDPGTGVRYF.

This clonotype was found a few times. V gene TRBV7-2 combines with J gene TRBJ2-7; D not certain. CDR1 SGHTA and CDR2 FQGNSA come from the germline V gene. This CDR3 region has 14 residues. V lost 0 bases to trimming and J lost 5 bases, with 11 bases between them. The CDR3 spells CASSLAPSNDEQYF. DNA for the CDR3: TGTGCCAGCAGCTTAGCCCCTTCGAACGACGAGCAGTACTTC.

In its sample, this clonotype was seen a few times. The V gene is TRBV27, the J gene TRBJ2-3; maybe TRBD1 (6 bases). The CDR3 runs to 14 residues. The ends were cut back, 5 bases at V and 5 bases at J, with 14 bases in the middle. CDR1 and CDR2 (germline): MNHEY, SMNVEV (reference sequence). CDR3 bases: TGTGCCAGCAGTCCCGGACGAGGGGGAGATACGCAGTATTTT. Encoded protein: CASSPGRGGDTQYF.

The chain recombines TRBV7-9 with TRBJ2-2; 13 bases are a match to TRBD2. The CDR3 runs to 16 residues. Germline trimming cut 4 bases from V and 6 bases from J; bases unmatched to any gene: 5. Germline values: CDR1 SEHNR, CDR2 FQNEAQ (reference sequence). The CDR3 loop is CASSSGTSGNPGELFF. The CDR3 region has the DNA TGTGCCAGCAGCTCCGGGACTAGCGGGAATCCCGGGGAGCTGTTTTTT.

The genes are TRBV11-2 and TRBJ2-1; D possibly corresponds to TRBD2 (6 bases). The germline CDR1 and CDR2 sequences are SGHAT and FQNNGV. Trimming removed 5 bases at V and 6 bases at J, with 14 bases between. The CDR3 contains 14 residues. CDR3 nucleotide sequence: TGTGCCAGCAGCCCCCGGAGGGTTGGCAATGAGCAGTTCTTC. Translating it yields CASSPRRVGNEQFF. The variable domain in full, with the rest retrieved from reference TRBV11-2 and TRBJ2-1, is EAGVAQSPRYKIIEKRQSVAFWCNPISGHATLYWYQQILGQGPKLLIQFQNNGVVDDSQLPKDRFSAERLKGVDSTLKIQPAKLEDSAVYLCASSPRRVGNEQFFGPGTRLTVL.

The V and J genes are TRBV27 and TRBJ1-3, with unresolved D. The V gene's germline CDR1 is MNHEY and CDR2 SMNVEV (reference sequence). The length of the CDR3 is 16 residues. With 3 bases removed from V and 1 base from J, the gap between germline ends came to 13 bases. CDR3 nucleotides: TGTGCCAGCAGTTTGTTGCCGGGCTATTCTGGAAACACCATATATTTT. Its translation: CASSLLPGYSGNTIYF.

This clonotype was picked up many times. V and J are TRBV7-2 and TRBJ2-2; no clear D gene. Trimming took off 1 base at V and 7 bases at J, with 10 bases between the two ends. The CDR3 runs 14 residues. Germline CDR1 is SGHTA and CDR2 is FQGNSA. The CDR3 is CASSLEFAIGELFF. CDR3 nucleotides: TGTGCCAGCAGCTTAGAGTTTGCAATCGGGGAGCTGTTTTTT.

This clonotype was picked up a small number of times. V and J are TRBV20-1 and TRBJ2-3; 7 nucleotides align to TRBD2. From germline, CDR1 is DFQATT and CDR2 SNEGSKA (reference sequence). After removal of 1 base from V and 3 bases from J, the junction contained 16 bases not matched to a gene. The CDR3 extends over 18 amino acids. The CDR3 region is CSARGHDSGTTNTDTQYF. CDR3 bases: TGCAGTGCTAGAGGGCACGATTCCGGGACTACAAATACAGATACGCAGTATTTT.

This clonotype was observed a few times. The CDR3 nucleotides read TGCAGCGGGTGGGAGCGGGAGCTGTTTTTT. This gives the protein CSGWERELFF. This chain joins TRBV29-1 and TRBJ2-2; D perhaps matches TRBD2 (5 bases). Trimming took off 7 bases at V and 9 bases at J, with 9 bases between the two ends. The CDR3 sequence is 10 residues long. Germline CDR1 is SQVTM and CDR2 is ANQGSEA.

Only a few counts were recorded for this clonotype. The chain has TRBV11-1 and TRBJ2-1; 11 bases are shared with TRBD1. CDR3 length equals 13 residues. Germline trimming cut 7 bases from V and 8 bases from J; bases unmatched to any gene: 4. Germline V CDR1 and CDR2: SGHAT, FQDESV (reference sequence). The DNA of the CDR3 is TGTGCCAGCAACCCGGACAGGGGGCATGAGCAGTTCTTC. Its translation: CASNPDRGHEQFF.

This clonotype was counted only a few times. V is TRBV28 and J is TRBJ1-5, with 8 bases identical to TRBD1. The CDR3 has 14 residues. Germline loops: CDR1 MDHEN, CDR2 SYDVKM. The J segment lost 6 bases and the V segment lost 6 bases, leaving 7 bases of the junction unmatched. Here the CDR3 reads CASSSQGALQPQHF. CDR3 sequence (DNA): TGTGCCAGCAGCTCCCAGGGGGCTCTTCAGCCCCAGCATTTT.

In its sample, this clonotype was seen a few times. V gene TRBV20-1 combines with J gene TRBJ2-7, with 8 bases aligning to TRBD2. There are 14 residues in the CDR3. The junction had 12 bases not matched to a gene; V was cut back by 6 bases and J by 5 bases. From germline, CDR1 is DFQATT and CDR2 SNEGSKA (reference sequence). CDR3 coding DNA: TGCAGTGCGAGACCCGGGACTAGACTACACGAGCAGTACTTC. It specifies CSARPGTRLHEQYF.

The chain is built from TRBV24-1 and TRBJ2-7, with 7 bases matching TRBD2. The CDR3 loop spans 14 amino acids. Trimming took 4 bases from V and 2 from J; bases not matched to a gene: 4. Germline-derived CDR1 and CDR2 are KGHDR and SFDVKD. The CDR3 here is CATSDPGLAYEQYF. The CDR3 DNA reads TGTGCCACCAGTGACCCCGGACTAGCCTACGAGCAGTACTTC.

This clonotype came up many times. CDR3 sequence: CATRDRGRETQYF. The CDR3 coding sequence is TGTGCCACACGAGACAGGGGCCGGGAGACCCAGTACTTC. The V call is TRBV15, the J call TRBJ2-5; 8 bases agree with TRBD1. V lost 9 bases and J lost 5; bases outside the gene matches: 8. The CDR3 contains 13 residues. The germline V gene encodes CDR1 LNHNV and CDR2 YYDKDF (reference sequence).

At least ten counts were recorded for this clonotype. The V call is TRBV7-2, the J call TRBJ2-5; D not certain. V shed 3 bases and J shed 2 bases, with 13 bases lying between them. Germline CDR1 and CDR2: SGHTA and FQGNSA. There are 15 residues in the CDR3. The CDR3 here is CASSFSGSRQETQYF. The CDR3 nucleotides are TGTGCCAGCAGCTTCTCCGGATCCAGGCAAGAGACCCAGTACTTC.

This clonotype was detected many times. The J gene is TRBJ2-7, the V gene TRBV29-1; the D gene is possibly TRBD2 (5 bases). The CDR3 length is 13 residues. Germline CDR1 SQVTM, CDR2 ANQGSEA. Trimming cost V 0 bases and J 0 bases, with 6 bases left between them. The CDR3 DNA follows: TGCAGCGTTGAAGATCGGGGCTCCTACGAGCAGTACTTC. Protein product: CSVEDRGSYEQYF.

This clonotype was observed a few times. V gene TRBV27 combines with J gene TRBJ1-2; D is ambiguous. V was pared by 6 bases and J by 2 bases, with 16 bases between. The CDR3 contains 15 residues. Germline V lookup: CDR1 MNHEY, CDR2 SMNVEV (reference sequence). CDR3 loop: CASSLGPEPNYGYTF. The CDR3 DNA reads TGTGCCAGCAGCCTTGGGCCCGAACCAAACTATGGCTACACCTTC.

At least ten counts were recorded for this clonotype. The chain has TRBV20-1 and TRBJ2-5; 7 nucleotides match TRBD1. The germline CDR1 and CDR2 sequences are DFQATT and SNEGSKA (reference sequence). V lost 3 bases to trimming and J lost 5 bases; unmatched junction nucleotides: 12. The CDR3 sequence is 15 residues long. The chain's CDR3 is CSASPRQGAFETQYF. CDR3 DNA sequence: TGCAGTGCTAGCCCTAGACAGGGTGCTTTCGAGACCCAGTACTTC.

The V and J genes are TRBV7-2 and TRBJ2-4; possibly TRBD2 for D (6 bases). Germline V gene data show CDR1 as SGHTA and CDR2 as FQGNSA. This CDR3 has 15 residues. Trimming removed 5 bases at V and 1 base at J, with 12 bases between. The CDR3 spells CASSQAAGAKNIQYF. The DNA for the CDR3 is TGTGCCAGCAGCCAGGCTGCGGGGGCCAAAAACATTCAGTACTTC.

This clonotype has just a few counts. The gene calls are TRBV5-1 and TRBJ2-2; tentatively, D is TRBD1 (5 bases). This CDR3 contains 15 residues. Germline V gene data show CDR1 as SGHRS and CDR2 as YFSETQ. Trimming removed 4 bases from V and 1 base from J, with 11 bases in between. CDR3 nucleotides: TGCGCCAGCAGCCCCCCTCAGGGGAACACCGGGGAGCTGTTTTTT. Its translation: CASSPPQGNTGELFF.